One and the same sample provided the 26 T cell receptor beta chains below, sequenced in a study of blood T cells in healthy people across ages. Then a second PCR, running about 6 to 12 cycles, was carried out with a sample-barcoded 5' primer and a J-beta primer mix. TCRdb called the 5' RACE reads again in MiXCR, with one record for every CDR3 protein. The top ten clones hold roughly 8.2% of a sample with fewer than 1.5 million distinct CDR3 sequences, roughly 40% of them seen once. Sequenced material: blood. Receptor source: a young woman in good health.

V is TRBV24-1 and J is TRBJ2-5, with 8 bases fitting TRBD1. Germline V gene data show CDR1 as KGHDR and CDR2 as SFDVKD. The CDR3 spans 16 residues. The J segment lost 3 bases and the V segment lost 6 bases, leaving 11 bases of the junction unmatched. The CDR3 is CATSPVWDRMKETQYF. The CDR3 bases are TGTGCCACCAGTCCGGTTTGGGACAGGATGAAAGAGACCCAGTACTTC.

CDR3 sequence reads: CASSLEEASLHF. DNA of the CDR3: TGTGCCAGCAGCTTGGAGGAGGCGTCCCTCCACTTT. The rearrangement links TRBV5-5 to TRBJ1-6, with D unresolved. Germline V gene data show CDR1 as SGHKS and CDR2 as YYEKEE (reference sequence). CDR3 length equals 12 residues. The V gene lost 0 bases and the J gene lost 14 bases, with 9 bases spanning the gap.

The rearrangement links TRBV12-3 or TRBV12-4 to TRBJ2-5, with a possible D match to TRBD2 (6 bases). This CDR3 contains 14 residues. The V and J ends lost 4 bases and 4 bases respectively, with 13 bases between them. CDR3 residues: CASSSWRGRETQYF. DNA for the CDR3: TGTGCCAGCAGTTCGTGGCGGGGACGAGAGACCCAGTACTTC.

The V call is TRBV30, the J call TRBJ2-6; possible D gene TRBD1, 6 bases. CDR3 length: 15 residues. Germline V gene lookup returns CDR1 GTSNPN and CDR2 SVGIG (reference sequence). Trimming removed 3 bases at V and 2 bases at J, with 11 bases between. The CDR3 nucleotides read TGTGCCTGGAGCTTTACAGGGCCTGGGGCCAACGTCCTGACTTTC. Its translation: CAWSFTGPGANVLTF.

There are a few counts of this clonotype. The rearrangement joins TRBV7-2 to TRBJ2-7, with TRBD2 identical over 9 bases. The germline V gene encodes CDR1 SGHTA and CDR2 FQGNSA. This CDR3 is built from 14 residues. V lost 3 bases to trimming and J lost 6 bases; unmatched junction nucleotides: 6. The CDR3 region is CASSFSGGPSEQYF. As DNA, the CDR3 is TGTGCCAGCAGCTTTAGCGGGGGCCCCTCCGAGCAGTACTTC.

The chain links TRBV3-1 to TRBJ2-7; 15 bases are shared with TRBD2. The CDR3 extends over 15 amino acids. Germline CDR1 is LGHDT and CDR2 is YNNKEL (reference sequence). J gave up 7 bases and V 5 bases, and 6 bases lay outside the gene matches. This chain's CDR3 is CASSGTSGGNGEQYF. The CDR3 nucleotides are TGTGCCAGCAGCGGGACTAGCGGGGGGAATGGTGAGCAGTACTTC.

In this sample, this clonotype turned up once. V and J are TRBV27 and TRBJ1-6, with 10 bases identical to TRBD1. The CDR3 contains 16 residues. The germline CDR1 and CDR2 sequences are MNHEY and SMNVEV (reference sequence). The V segment lost 3 bases and the J segment 10 bases; nucleotides outside the gene matches: 9. CDR3 region: CASSFEPGQGISPLHF. For the CDR3, the DNA is TGTGCCAGCAGTTTTGAGCCGGGACAGGGGATCTCACCCCTCCACTTT.

The chain combines TRBV6-1 with TRBJ2-3; D call uncertain. Trimming took off 1 base at V and 2 bases at J, with 10 bases between the two ends. CDR1 MNHNS and CDR2 SASEGT come from the germline V gene. This CDR3 has 15 residues. The CDR3 DNA reads TGTGCCAGCAGTGAAGTGAGGCTTACCACAGATACGCAGTATTTT. Amino acid sequence: CASSEVRLTTDTQYF.

The CDR3 sequence is CASRAGTSGQAQYF. The CDR3 DNA follows: TGTGCCAGCAGGGCAGGGACTAGCGGACAGGCCCAGTACTTC. V usage is TRBV6-6 and J usage is TRBJ2-5; TRBD2 agrees at 11 bases. Per the germline V gene, CDR1 is MNHNY and CDR2 is SVGAGI (reference sequence). V trimming: 6 bases; J trimming: 9 bases; junction bases outside the gene matches: 9. CDR3 length: 14 residues.

This sequence joins TRBV9 and TRBJ2-5; possible D gene TRBD1, 6 bases. The J call is doubtful: the DNA matches TRBJ2-7 better. The V gene's germline CDR1 is SGDLS and CDR2 YYNGEE. The CDR3 spans 14 residues. The CDR3 region has the DNA TGTGCCAGCAGCGTCGGGACACCCAGTTACGAGCAGTACTTC. Protein sequence: CASSVGTPSYEQYF.

This clonotype was seen more than once but under ten times. This sequence joins TRBV14 and TRBJ2-5; the match to TRBD2 covers 8 bases. The CDR3 is 17 residues long. Germline assignment: CDR1 SGHDN and CDR2 FVKESK. With V trimmed by 2 bases and J by 4 bases, 12 bases remained unmatched. In DNA, the CDR3 is TGTGCCAGCAGCCAACATCTTCGTACTAGCGGTGGAGAGACCCAGTACTTC. It encodes CASSQHLRTSGGETQYF.

This rearrangement joins TRBV18 to TRBJ2-4; no reliable D call. The J call is doubtful: the DNA matches TRBJ2-5 better. The CDR3 is made up of 12 amino acids. Per germline, CDR1 KGHSH and CDR2 LQKENI. Here the CDR3 reads CASAATQETQYF. For the CDR3, the DNA is TGTGCCAGCGCGGCAACCCAAGAGACCCAGTACTTC.

This clonotype came up a few times. The rearrangement uses TRBV12-3 or TRBV12-4 and TRBJ2-7; a possible D gene is TRBD1 (6 bases). V lost 1 base and J 3 bases, leaving 13 bases between the germline ends. This CDR3 region has 15 residues. CDR3 region: CASSLGQGFDYEQYF. CDR3 DNA sequence: TGTGCCAGCAGTTTAGGGCAGGGGTTTGACTACGAGCAGTACTTC.

This clonotype has just a few counts. The gene calls are TRBV4-2 and TRBJ2-7; 11 bases agree with TRBD2. Germline CDR1 and CDR2: LGHNA and YNFKEQ. The CDR3 loop spans 17 amino acids. J gave up 1 base and V 1 base, and 6 bases lay outside the gene matches. The CDR3 nucleotides read TGTGCCAGCAGCCAAGCTATTGGGACTAGCGGTTCCTACGAGCAGTACTTC. It codes for CASSQAIGTSGSYEQYF.

There are a few counts of this clonotype. CDR3 loop: CATSDLWRSTAFF. CDR3 DNA sequence: TGTGCCACCAGTGATTTGTGGAGGAGTACAGCTTTCTTT. The J gene is TRBJ1-1, the V gene TRBV24-1, with D unresolved. The CDR3 loop spans 13 amino acids. The ends were cut back, 0 bases at V and 10 bases at J, with 11 bases in the middle. CDR1 is KGHDR, CDR2 SFDVKD, per germline.

The J gene is TRBJ1-2, the V gene TRBV20-1; D is possibly TRBD1 (5 bases). The CDR3 has 13 amino acids. CDR1 is DFQATT, CDR2 SNEGSKA, per germline (reference sequence). V was trimmed by 6 bases and J by 6 bases, leaving 17 bases between them. CDR3 coding DNA: TGCAGTGCCAGCAGAGAGGGAGGGGATGGCTACACCTTC. Amino acids: CSASREGGDGYTF.

V is TRBV20-1 and J is TRBJ2-1, with 11 nucleotides matching TRBD2. In germline, CDR1 is DFQATT, CDR2 SNEGSKA (reference sequence). The CDR3 is 14 residues long. Trimming removed 6 bases from V and 2 bases from J; junction bases left unmatched: 3. The CDR3, as DNA: TGCAGTGCCTTGGGACTAGCGGCCTACAATGAGCAGTTCTTC. It codes for CSALGLAAYNEQFF.

CDR3 residues: CAIRPGLGTEAFF. CDR3 DNA: TGTGCCATCAGGCCAGGGTTAGGCACTGAAGCTTTCTTT. The V gene is TRBV10-3, the J gene TRBJ1-1, with D possibly being TRBD1 (5 bases). The ends were cut back, 6 bases at V and 4 bases at J, with 12 bases in the middle. Germline V gene sequence: CDR1 ENHRY, CDR2 SYGVKD. CDR3 length: 13 amino acids.

This clonotype has only a few counts. The rearrangement joins TRBV9 to TRBJ2-5; D not certain. Between the trimmed V and J ends, which lost 4 bases and 1 base, there was a span of 11 bases. There are 14 residues in the CDR3. Germline V CDR1 and CDR2: SGDLS, YYNGEE. The CDR3 here is CASSTYGAQETQYF. The CDR3 coding sequence is TGTGCCAGCAGCACCTATGGCGCCCAAGAGACCCAGTACTTC. Using reference TRBV9 and TRBJ2-5 for the parts outside the CDR3, the full variable domain is DSGVTQTPKHLITATGQRVTLRCSPRSGDLSVYWYQQSLDQGLQFLIQYYNGEERAKGNILERFSAQQFPDLHSELNLSSLELGDSALYFCASSTYGAQETQYFGPGTRLLVL.

In this sample, this clonotype turned up a few times. The chain has TRBV7-2 and TRBJ2-2; 8 bases match TRBD2. Germline V CDR1 and CDR2: SGHTA, FQGNSA. The CDR3 runs to 14 residues. Unmatched junction bases numbered 4, after V lost 5 bases and J lost 5 bases. CDR3 region: CASSPGGWTGELFF. CDR3 coding DNA: TGTGCCAGCAGCCCGGGGGGGTGGACCGGGGAGCTGTTTTTT.

The chain has TRBV29-1 and TRBJ1-1; D unresolved. Germline CDR1 is SQVTM and CDR2 is ANQGSEA. The CDR3 runs 11 residues. Trimming removed 8 bases at V and 4 bases at J, with 11 bases between. As DNA, the CDR3 is TGCAGCCAATCGCGTGGCACTGAAGCTTTCTTT. Protein: CSQSRGTEAFF.

V is TRBV30 and J is TRBJ1-1, with TRBD1 as a possible D gene (5 bases). CDR1 is GTSNPN and CDR2 is SVGIG in the germline V gene (reference sequence). The CDR3 spans 14 residues. The CDR3: CARQGGPRNTEAFF. CDR3 nucleotide sequence: TGTGCTCGGCAGGGTGGTCCCCGGAACACTGAAGCTTTCTTT.

This chain uses TRBV27 with TRBJ2-3; possible D gene TRBD1, 6 bases. The CDR3 contains 16 residues. Deletions cut 3 bases from V and 0 bases from J, with 13 bases between. CDR1 and CDR2 from the germline V gene are MNHEY and SMNVEV (reference sequence). CDR3 amino acids: CASSFDWGRSTDTQYF. CDR3 coding DNA: TGTGCCAGCAGTTTTGACTGGGGGCGTAGCACAGATACGCAGTATTTT.

The rearrangement uses TRBV4-2 and TRBJ2-1; the match to TRBD2 covers 7 bases. CDR3 length: 16 residues. J lost 3 bases, V lost 1 base, and 6 bases had no gene match. The germline gives CDR1 LGHNA, CDR2 YNFKEQ. CDR3 bases: TGTGCCAGCAGCCAAGCCCAAGGGACTATCTACAATGAGCAGTTCTTC. Protein product: CASSQAQGTIYNEQFF.

The V and J genes are TRBV2 and TRBJ2-7, with D perhaps matching TRBD2 (6 bases). Between the trimmed V and J ends, which lost 8 bases and 0 bases, there was a span of 14 bases. The CDR3 contains 14 residues. Germline V lookup: CDR1 SNHLY, CDR2 FYNNEI. CDR3 residues: CASATGENSYEQYF. Written as DNA, the CDR3 is TGTGCCAGCGCCACGGGGGAGAACTCCTACGAGCAGTACTTC.

As DNA, the CDR3 is TGTGCCAGCAGGGAATACGGGGGGGACCCGCGGGACTACGAGCAGTACTTC. Protein: CASREYGGDPRDYEQYF. This chain uses TRBV6-2 or TRBV6-3 with TRBJ2-7; 8 bases align to TRBD2. The V gene end was trimmed by 6 bases and the J gene end by 3 bases; junction bases not matched to a gene: 16. This CDR3 contains 17 residues. Germline V gene sequence: CDR1 MNHEY, CDR2 SVGEGT.